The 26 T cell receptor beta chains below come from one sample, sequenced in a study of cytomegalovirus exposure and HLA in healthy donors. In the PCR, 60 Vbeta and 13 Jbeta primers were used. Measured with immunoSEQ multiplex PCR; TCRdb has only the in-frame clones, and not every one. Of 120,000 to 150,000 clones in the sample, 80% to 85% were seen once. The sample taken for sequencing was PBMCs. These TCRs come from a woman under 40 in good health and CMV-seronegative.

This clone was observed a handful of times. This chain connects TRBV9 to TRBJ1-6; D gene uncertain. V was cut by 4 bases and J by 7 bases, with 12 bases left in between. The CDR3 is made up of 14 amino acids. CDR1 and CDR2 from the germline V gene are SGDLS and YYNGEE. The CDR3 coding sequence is TGTGCCAGCAGCACCCTCCGACTGAATTCACCCCTCCACTTT. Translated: CASSTLRLNSPLHF.

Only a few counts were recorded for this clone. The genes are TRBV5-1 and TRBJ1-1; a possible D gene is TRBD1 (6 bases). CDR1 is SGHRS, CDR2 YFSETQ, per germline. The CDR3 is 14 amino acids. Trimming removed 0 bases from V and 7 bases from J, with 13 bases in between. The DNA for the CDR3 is TGCGCCAGCAGCTTGGTTGGCAGGGGCGGTGAAGCTTTCTTT. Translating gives CASSLVGRGGEAFF.

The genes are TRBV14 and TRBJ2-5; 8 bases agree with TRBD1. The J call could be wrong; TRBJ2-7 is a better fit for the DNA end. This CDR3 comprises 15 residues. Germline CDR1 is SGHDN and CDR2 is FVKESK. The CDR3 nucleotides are TGTGCCAGCAGCCAACCCCGACAGGGGTCGTCCGAGCAGTACTTC. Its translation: CASSQPRQGSSEQYF.

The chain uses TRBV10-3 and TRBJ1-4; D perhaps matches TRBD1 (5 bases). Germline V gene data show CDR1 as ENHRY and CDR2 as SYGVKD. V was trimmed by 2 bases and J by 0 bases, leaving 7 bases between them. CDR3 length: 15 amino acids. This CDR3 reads CAISEGAATNEKLFF. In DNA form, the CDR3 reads TGTGCCATCAGTGAGGGGGCCGCAACTAATGAAAAACTGTTTTTT.

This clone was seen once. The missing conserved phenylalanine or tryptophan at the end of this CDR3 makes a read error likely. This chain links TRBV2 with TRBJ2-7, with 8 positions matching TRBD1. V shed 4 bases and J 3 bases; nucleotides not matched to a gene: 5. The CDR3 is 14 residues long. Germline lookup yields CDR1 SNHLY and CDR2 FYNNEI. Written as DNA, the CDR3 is TGTGCCAGCAGTGCGACAGGGGAAAACTACGAGCAGTACCTC. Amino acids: CASSATGENYEQYL.

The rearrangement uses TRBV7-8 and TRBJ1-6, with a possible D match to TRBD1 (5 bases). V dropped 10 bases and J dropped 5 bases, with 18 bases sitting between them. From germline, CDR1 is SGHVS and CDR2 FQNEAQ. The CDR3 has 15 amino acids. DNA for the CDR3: TGTGCCACCTTATCGGGGGGACTGGATAATTCACCCCTCCACTTT. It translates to CATLSGGLDNSPLHF.

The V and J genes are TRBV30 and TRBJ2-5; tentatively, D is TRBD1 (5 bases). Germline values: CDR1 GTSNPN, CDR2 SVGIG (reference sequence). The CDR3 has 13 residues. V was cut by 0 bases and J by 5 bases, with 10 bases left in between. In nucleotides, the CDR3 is TGTGCCTGGAGTGTCAGGGTGGCGGAGACCCAGTACTTC. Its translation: CAWSVRVAETQYF.

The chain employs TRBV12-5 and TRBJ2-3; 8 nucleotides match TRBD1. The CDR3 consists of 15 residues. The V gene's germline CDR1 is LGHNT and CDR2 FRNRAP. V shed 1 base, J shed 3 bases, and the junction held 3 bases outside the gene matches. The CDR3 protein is CASGLGTGRTDTQYF. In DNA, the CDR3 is TGTGCTAGTGGTTTGGGGACAGGGCGGACAGATACGCAGTATTTT.

The CDR3 coding sequence is TGTGCCAGCAGTATTCTAGCGGGAGGGCCCCACGAGCAGTACTTC. Its translation is CASSILAGGPHEQYF. The rearrangement joins TRBV28 to TRBJ2-7, with 12 bases fitting TRBD2. Trimming at V came to 5 bases and at J to 5 bases, leaving 7 bases not matched to a gene. This CDR3 has 15 amino acids. From germline, CDR1 is MDHEN and CDR2 SYDVKM.

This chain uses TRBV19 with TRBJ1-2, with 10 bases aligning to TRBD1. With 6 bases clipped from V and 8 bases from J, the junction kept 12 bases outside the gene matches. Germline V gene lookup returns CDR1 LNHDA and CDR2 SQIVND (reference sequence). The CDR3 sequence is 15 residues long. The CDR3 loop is CASSMTGGETVGYTF. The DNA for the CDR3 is TGTGCCAGTAGCATGACAGGGGGCGAAACGGTAGGCTACACCTTC.

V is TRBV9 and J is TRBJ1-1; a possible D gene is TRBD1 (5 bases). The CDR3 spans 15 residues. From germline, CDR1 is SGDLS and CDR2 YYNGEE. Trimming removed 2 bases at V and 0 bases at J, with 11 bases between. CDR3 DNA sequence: TGTGCCAGCAGCGTGGCAGGGATCATGAACACTGAAGCTTTCTTT. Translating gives CASSVAGIMNTEAFF.

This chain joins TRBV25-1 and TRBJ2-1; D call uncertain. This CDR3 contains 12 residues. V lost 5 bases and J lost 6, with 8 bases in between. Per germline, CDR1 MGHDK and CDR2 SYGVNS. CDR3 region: CASSRLFNEQFF. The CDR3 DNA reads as TGTGCCAGCAGTAGACTTTTCAATGAGCAGTTCTTC.

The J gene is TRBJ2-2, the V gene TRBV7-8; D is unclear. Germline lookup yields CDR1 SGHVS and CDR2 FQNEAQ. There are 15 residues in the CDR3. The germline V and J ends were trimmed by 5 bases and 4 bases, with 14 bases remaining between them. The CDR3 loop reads CASSRRPPGTGELFF. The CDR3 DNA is TGTGCCAGCAGCAGACGACCCCCGGGCACCGGGGAGCTGTTTTTT.

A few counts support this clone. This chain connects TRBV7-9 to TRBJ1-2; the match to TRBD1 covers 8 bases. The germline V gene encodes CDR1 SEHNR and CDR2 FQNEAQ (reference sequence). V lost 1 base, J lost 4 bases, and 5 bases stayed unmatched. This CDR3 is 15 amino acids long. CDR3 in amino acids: CASSLVQGAPYGYTF. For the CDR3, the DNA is TGTGCCAGCAGCTTAGTCCAGGGGGCCCCCTATGGCTACACCTTC.

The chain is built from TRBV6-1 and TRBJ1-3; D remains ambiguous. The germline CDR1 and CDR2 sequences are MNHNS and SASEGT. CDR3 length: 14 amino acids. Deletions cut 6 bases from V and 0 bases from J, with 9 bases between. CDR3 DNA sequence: TGTGCCAGCAGAGCATCTAGCTCTGGAAACACCATATATTTT. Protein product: CASRASSSGNTIYF.

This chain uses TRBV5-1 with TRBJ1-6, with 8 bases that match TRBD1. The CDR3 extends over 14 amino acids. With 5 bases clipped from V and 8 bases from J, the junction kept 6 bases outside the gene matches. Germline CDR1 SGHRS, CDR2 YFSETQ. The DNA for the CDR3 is TGCGCCAGCAGATCCACGACAGGGGATTCACCCCTCCACTTT. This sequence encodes CASRSTTGDSPLHF.

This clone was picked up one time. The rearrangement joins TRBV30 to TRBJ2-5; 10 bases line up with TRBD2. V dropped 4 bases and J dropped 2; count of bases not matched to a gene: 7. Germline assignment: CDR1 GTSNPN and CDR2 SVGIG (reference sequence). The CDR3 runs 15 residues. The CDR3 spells CAWTRLAGGQETQYF. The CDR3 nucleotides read TGTGCCTGGACCAGATTAGCGGGAGGACAAGAGACCCAGTACTTC.

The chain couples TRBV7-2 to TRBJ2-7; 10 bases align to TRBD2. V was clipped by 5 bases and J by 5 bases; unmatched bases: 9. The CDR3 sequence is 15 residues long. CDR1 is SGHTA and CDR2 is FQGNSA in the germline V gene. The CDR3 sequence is CASSPASGRPNEQYF. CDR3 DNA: TGTGCCAGCAGCCCAGCTAGCGGGAGACCCAACGAGCAGTACTTC.

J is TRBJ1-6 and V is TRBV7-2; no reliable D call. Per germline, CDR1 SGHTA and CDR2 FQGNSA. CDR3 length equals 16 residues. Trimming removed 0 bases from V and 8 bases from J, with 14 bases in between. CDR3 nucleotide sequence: TGTGCCAGCAGCTTAGCGCCTTTAGGAGCCTATTCACCCCTCCACTTT. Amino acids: CASSLAPLGAYSPLHF.

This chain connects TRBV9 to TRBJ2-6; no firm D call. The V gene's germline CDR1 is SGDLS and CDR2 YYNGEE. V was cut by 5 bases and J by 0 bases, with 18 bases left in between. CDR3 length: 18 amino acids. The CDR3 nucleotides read TGTGCCAGCAGTGGAAGAGGATCCGGAAGCTCTGGGGCCAACGTCCTGACTTTC. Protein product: CASSGRGSGSSGANVLTF.

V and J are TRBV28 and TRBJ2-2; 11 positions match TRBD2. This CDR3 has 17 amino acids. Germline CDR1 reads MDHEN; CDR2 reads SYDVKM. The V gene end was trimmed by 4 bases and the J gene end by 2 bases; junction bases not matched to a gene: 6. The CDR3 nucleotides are TGTGCCAGCAGTTACCCACTAGCGGGAGCCAACACCGGGGAGCTGTTTTTT. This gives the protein CASSYPLAGANTGELFF.

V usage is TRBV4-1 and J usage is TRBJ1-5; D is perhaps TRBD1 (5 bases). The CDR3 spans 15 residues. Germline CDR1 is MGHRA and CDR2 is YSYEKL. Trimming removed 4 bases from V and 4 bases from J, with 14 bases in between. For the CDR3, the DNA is TGCGCCAGCAGCCCAGTTCAGGGCGGAAATCAGCCCCAGCATTTT. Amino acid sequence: CASSPVQGGNQPQHF.

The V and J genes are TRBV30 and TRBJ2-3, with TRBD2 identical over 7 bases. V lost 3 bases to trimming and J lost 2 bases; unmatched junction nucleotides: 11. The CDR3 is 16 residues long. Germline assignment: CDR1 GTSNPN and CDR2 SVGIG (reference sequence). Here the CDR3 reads CAWSARREGTTDTQYF. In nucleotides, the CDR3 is TGTGCCTGGAGCGCCCGCAGGGAGGGGACCACAGATACGCAGTATTTT.

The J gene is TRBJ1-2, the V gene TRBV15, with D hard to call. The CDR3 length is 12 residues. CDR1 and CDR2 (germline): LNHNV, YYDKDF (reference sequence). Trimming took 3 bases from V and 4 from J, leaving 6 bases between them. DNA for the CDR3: TGTGCCACCAGCAGCAGGTTCTATGGCTACACCTTC. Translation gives CATSSRFYGYTF. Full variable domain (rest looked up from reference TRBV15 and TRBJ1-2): DAMVIQNPRYQVTQFGKPVTLSCSQTLNHNVMYWYQQKSSQAPKLLFHYYDKDFNNEADTPDNFQSRRPNTSFCFLDIRSPGLGDTAMYLCATSSRFYGYTFGSGTRLTVV.

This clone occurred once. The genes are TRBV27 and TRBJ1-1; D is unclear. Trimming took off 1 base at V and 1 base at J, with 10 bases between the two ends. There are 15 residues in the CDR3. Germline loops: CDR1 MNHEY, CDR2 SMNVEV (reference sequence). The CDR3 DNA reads TGTGCCAGCAGTTTATTCCCGCCGGGGAACACTGAAGCTTTCTTT. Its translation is CASSLFPPGNTEAFF.

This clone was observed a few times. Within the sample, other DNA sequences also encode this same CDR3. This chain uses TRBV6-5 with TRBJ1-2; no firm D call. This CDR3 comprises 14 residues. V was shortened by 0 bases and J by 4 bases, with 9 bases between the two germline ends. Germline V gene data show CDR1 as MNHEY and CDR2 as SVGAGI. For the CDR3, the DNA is TGTGCCAGCAGTTACTCCCAGGCCCCCTATGGCTACACCTTC. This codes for CASSYSQAPYGYTF.